The 14 T cell receptor beta chains reported below all come from one sample, sequenced in a study of STAT3 mutations in large granular lymphocyte leukemia (dated by TCRdb to the late 2010s). Summary of the overall study and its limitations: At least one immunodominant TCRbeta clonotype was present in every T-LGLL patient, and multiple immunodominant subclonotypes appeared in about half of the T-LGLL patients.

No cognate antigen is known for these TCRs. Library preparation used the immunoSEQ multiplex PCR assay. TCRdb took over this immuneACCESS table, retaining in-frame rearrangements with V and J assigned. Such tables are incomplete; in checked studies, under half of the missing clones stem from an unresolved V gene, and the remainder is unexplained. In this sample the table shows more than 10,000 clones, about 88% of which occur a single time. Around 34% of the sample comes from the top ten. The sequenced material came from peripheral blood mononuclear cells. Source of these receptors: a middle-aged man with T-cell large granular lymphocyte leukemia. Some clones in this sample may be carry-over from other donors' samples. The age is the age at diagnosis.

The chain uses TRBV23-1 and TRBJ1-3; no clear D. TRBV23-1 is classed as an ORF, of uncertain function. The CDR3 has 14 amino acids. With 0 bases removed from V and 8 bases from J, the gap between germline ends came to 11 bases. The CDR3 region is CASSQSSGLDTIYF. The DNA of the CDR3 is TGCGCCAGCAGTCAATCTTCGGGGTTAGACACCATATATTTT.

The chain carries TRBV30 and TRBJ2-4; D possibly corresponds to TRBD1 (5 bases). V lost 0 bases to trimming and J lost 9 bases, with 18 bases between them. Germline CDR1 reads GTSNPN; CDR2 reads SVGIG (reference sequence). The CDR3 contains 15 residues. This chain's CDR3 is CAWSVPDRLVAIQYF. The CDR3, as DNA: TGTGCCTGGAGTGTACCCGACAGACTGGTGGCCATTCAGTACTTC.

This chain joins TRBV29-1 and TRBJ2-5; no definite D call. The V gene's germline CDR1 is SQVTM and CDR2 ANQGSEA. V dropped 8 bases and J dropped 1 base, with 8 bases sitting between them. This CDR3 has 11 amino acids. CDR3 nucleotide sequence: TGCAGCACCCGGGCCCAAGAGACCCAGTACTTC. Translation gives CSTRAQETQYF.

DNA for the CDR3: TGTGCCAGCAGCTTGGATGGGGGCGCCGCTTCACCCCTCCACTTT. Translated, it gives CASSLDGGAASPLHF. V is TRBV5-4 and J is TRBJ1-6; perhaps TRBD1 as D (6 bases). Deletions cut 0 bases from V and 9 bases from J, with 13 bases between. Germline V gives CDR1 SGHNT, CDR2 YYREEE (reference sequence). The CDR3 sequence is 15 residues long.

This chain links TRBV28 with TRBJ2-7; TRBD1 matches at 9 bases. V gave up 7 bases and J gave up 7 bases; unmatched junction bases: 11. The CDR3 is made up of 14 amino acids. Germline assignment: CDR1 MDHEN and CDR2 SYDVKM. The DNA for the CDR3 is TGTGCCAGCATTCCCGGGACAGGGATTGGGGAGCAGTACTTC. Protein product: CASIPGTGIGEQYF.

This clone was recorded once. This sequence joins TRBV5-1 and TRBJ2-3; 12 positions agree with TRBD2. V lost 4 bases, J lost 3 bases, and 6 bases stayed unmatched. Germline V CDR1 and CDR2: SGHRS, YFSETQ. There are 16 residues in the CDR3. The CDR3 DNA sequence: TGCGCCAGCAGCCTCGAGACTAGCGGGGGAACAGATACGCAGTATTTT. The encoded protein is CASSLETSGGTDTQYF.

The V and J genes are TRBV27 and TRBJ2-7; D gene unclear. The CDR3 extends over 13 amino acids. Trimming stripped 5 bases from V and 2 bases from J, with 10 bases between. The germline V gene has CDR1 MNHEY and CDR2 SMNVEV (reference sequence). In DNA form, the CDR3 reads TGTGCCAGCAGTCCCCTCTGGCCCTACGAGCAGTACTTC. As protein: CASSPLWPYEQYF.

For the CDR3, the DNA is TGTGCCAGCAGCCCCCAGCCCTCTGGGGCCAACGTCCTGACTTTC. This encodes CASSPQPSGANVLTF. The gene calls are TRBV9 and TRBJ2-6; the D is unclear. V was clipped by 4 bases and J by 0 bases, with 8 bases between them. Germline V gives CDR1 SGDLS, CDR2 YYNGEE. This CDR3 spans 15 amino acids.

The chain employs TRBV18 and TRBJ2-7, with no clear D. Trimming took off 0 bases at V and 0 bases at J, with 3 bases between the two ends. Looked up from germline, CDR1 is KGHSH and CDR2 is LQKENI. The CDR3 is 13 residues long. The CDR3 DNA is TGTGCCAGCTCACCACCGGACTCCTACGAGCAGTACTTC. Encoded protein: CASSPPDSYEQYF.

This rearrangement joins TRBV7-9 to TRBJ2-5; D ambiguous. Germline V gene data show CDR1 as SEHNR and CDR2 as FQNEAQ (reference sequence). This CDR3 spans 14 amino acids. V dropped 5 bases and J dropped 1 base, with 11 bases sitting between them. The CDR3 protein is CASSQDMFQETQYF. DNA of the CDR3: TGTGCCAGCAGCCAAGACATGTTCCAAGAGACCCAGTACTTC.

The chain links TRBV4-3 to TRBJ2-5; D remains ambiguous. Trimming stripped 2 bases from V and 4 bases from J, with 11 bases between. This CDR3 region has 14 residues. Germline V gene sequence: CDR1 LGHNA, CDR2 YSLEER. The DNA of the CDR3 is TGCGCCAGCAGCCAAAGCGTTGCTGGAGAGACCCAGTACTTC. Protein: CASSQSVAGETQYF.

The J gene is TRBJ1-6, the V gene TRBV7-2; 9 bases line up with TRBD1. The germline CDR1 and CDR2 sequences are SGHTA and FQGNSA. J lost 9 bases, V lost 4 bases, and 1 base had no gene match. The CDR3 is 13 amino acids. CDR3 protein: CASSSTGGSPLHF. The DNA for the CDR3 is TGTGCCAGCAGCTCGACAGGGGGTTCACCCCTCCACTTT.

This chain links TRBV6-1 with TRBJ2-5, with 14 bases matching TRBD2. CDR1 is MNHNS and CDR2 is SASEGT in the germline V gene. The CDR3 spans 14 residues. The ends lost 8 bases at V and 5 bases at J; junction bases unmatched: 4. The CDR3 DNA reads as TGTGCCAGCCGTTGGACTAGCGGGGGGGAGACCCAGTACTTC. Translation: CASRWTSGGETQYF.

This chain uses TRBV5-3 with TRBJ2-6; D not certain. TRBV5-3 is reported as an ORF; its role is uncertain. This CDR3 has 15 residues. V lost 3 bases and J lost 0, with 7 bases in between. The CDR3 sequence is CARSSASSGANVLTF. The CDR3 DNA is TGTGCCAGAAGCTCCGCCTCCTCTGGGGCCAACGTCCTGACTTTC.